This is a list of T cell receptor beta chains from one sample in a study of blood T cell repertoires in COVID-19. Assay: immunoSEQ multiplex PCR; the TCRdb copy retains only in-frame clones and omits some. In the table there are approximately 170,000 clones, roughly four fifths of which are singletons. Sequenced input: PBMCs or T cells enriched from blood (not recorded which). These receptors originate from a man aged 45-60 years who had recovered from COVID-19. The CDR3 runs from the conserved cysteine through the conserved F or W. The D gene is left open where the match is weak. Size values are once, few and many counts, or a class for expanded clones, and some rows have none.

TGTGCCAGCAGTTTAAAGACAGGGGGGGGGACTGAAGCTTTCTTT,CASSLKTGGGTEAFF,NA,TRBJ1-1,TRBV27,TRBD1
TGTGCCAGCAGTCCTCCAGGGAGCAATCAGCCCCAGCATTTT,CASSPPGSNQPQHF,NA,TRBJ1-5,TRBV27,NA
TGTGCAAGTCGCTTAGTCGTCGGCTACACCTTC,CASRLVVGYTF,NA,TRBJ1-2,TRBV12-2,NA
TGTGCCAGCAGTGAGGGCCTCCCAGGGTTTACTGAAGCTTTCTTT,CASSEGLPGFTEAFF,NA,TRBJ1-1,TRBV2,NA
TGTGCCAGCAGCGTAGCGAATTCACCCCTCCACTTT,CASSVANSPLHF,few,TRBJ1-6,TRBV9,NA
TGTGCCAGCAGTCTGATGGGGGGGGCCCATGAGCAGTTCTTC,CASSLMGGAHEQFF,NA,TRBJ2-1,TRBV7-2,NA
TGTGCCAGCAGTTCGACAGGGTTTGGAGCTTTCTTT,CASSSTGFGAFF,once,TRBJ1-1,TRBV6-6,TRBD1
TGTGCCAGCAGCCAAGAGGTATTAGTGGAAAAACTGTTTTTT,CASSQEVLVEKLFF,NA,TRBJ1-4,TRBV4-2,NA
TGTGCCAGCGGGCTAGGGAGGATTGAAGGCTACACCTTC,CASGLGRIEGYTF,few,TRBJ1-2,TRBV28,NA
TGCAGCGTCGGGCAGGGGGCTGAAGGCTACACCTTC,CSVGQGAEGYTF,NA,TRBJ1-2,TRBV29-1,TRBD1
TGTGCCAGCAGTGCTAGGCGGGGGGCCCTCACCGGGGAGCTGTTTTTT,CASSARRGALTGELFF,NA,TRBJ2-2,TRBV6-1,TRBD2
TGTGCCAGCAGCGGTGAGGAGAACACTGAAGCTTTCTTT,CASSGEENTEAFF,NA,TRBJ1-1,TRBV7-9,NA
TGTGCCAGCAGCTTGGCCAGGCGGGGGGGAGTTGAGCAGTACTTC,CASSLARRGGVEQYF,NA,TRBJ2-7,TRBV5-6,TRBD2
TGCGCCAGCAGCTCAGACCTTCTTGTGGGCGTCCAAGAGACCCAGTACTTC,CASSSDLLVGVQETQYF,NA,TRBJ2-5,TRBV4-3,NA
TGTGCCAGCAGTTATCAGGCGGGGGAGACCCAGTACTTC,CASSYQAGETQYF,NA,TRBJ2-5,TRBV2,NA
TGTGCCAGCAGCCCGACGGGGACAGATACGCAGTATTTT,CASSPTGTDTQYF,NA,TRBJ2-3,TRBV4-2,NA
TGCAGCGTTGTACAGTGGGATGAGCAGTTCTTC,CSVVQWDEQFF,NA,TRBJ2-1,TRBV29-1,NA
TGTGCCAGCGCCCCCCCCCGGGGGGCTAATGAAAAACTGTTTTTT,CASAPPRGANEKLFF,NA,TRBJ1-4,TRBV2,NA
TGTGCCAGCAGTTTCACAGGGTCGAACACTGAAGCTTTCTTT,CASSFTGSNTEAFF,once,TRBJ1-1,TRBV27,NA
TGCAGCGTTGTAGGGGGCAGGGCCGGCACAGATACGCAGTATTTT,CSVVGGRAGTDTQYF,NA,TRBJ2-3,TRBV29-1,TRBD1
TGTGCCAGCAGCTACCCACTAGCGGTTCTCACCGGGGAGCTGTTTTTT,CASSYPLAVLTGELFF,NA,TRBJ2-2,TRBV11-2,TRBD2
TGTGCCAGCAGTTACTCGGACAGGGAAGGTTCACCCCTCCACTTT,CASSYSDREGSPLHF,NA,TRBJ1-6,TRBV6-5,TRBD1
TGTGCCAGCAGCAGGGAGAGCTCTGGAAACACCATATATTTT,CASSRESSGNTIYF,NA,TRBJ1-3,TRBV13,NA
TGTGCCAGCAGTTTATCGGGCAGAAACTTCCTTCTTGAAGCTTTCTTT,CASSLSGRNFLLEAFF,NA,TRBJ1-1,TRBV27,NA
TGTGCCAGCAACAATGACAGAGCCTATGGCTACACCTTC,CASNNDRAYGYTF,NA,TRBJ1-2,TRBV2,NA
TGTGCCAGCAGCTTAGGTGGCGGCTGGACTAATGAAAAACTGTTTTTT,CASSLGGGWTNEKLFF,NA,TRBJ1-4,TRBV11-2,NA
TGTGCCAGCAGCCGACAGGGAGGCCCCTACGAGCAGTACTTC,CASSRQGGPYEQYF,NA,TRBJ2-7,TRBV7-8,NA
TGTGCCAGCAGCTTAGGCCTAAGTAAAGCTCGACTAGAACTCGTGGGGACCCAGTACTTC,CASSLGLSKARLELVGTQYF,NA,TRBJ2-5,TRBV13,NA
TGTGCCACCAGTGATCTGGGACAGGGCCAAGAGACCCAGTACTTC,CATSDLGQGQETQYF,NA,TRBJ2-5,TRBV24-1,TRBD1
TGTGCCACCAGCAGAGATCGGGAGAGGGTGAATCAGCCCCAGCATTTT,CATSRDRERVNQPQHF,NA,TRBJ1-5,TRBV15,NA
TGCGCCAGCAGCCCACAGGGGGCGCCTAATGAAAAACTGTTTTTT,CASSPQGAPNEKLFF,NA,TRBJ1-4,TRBV5-1,TRBD1
TGTGCCAGCAGTTTAGAAGGTTGGGCAGGGCTTATGAACACTGAAGCTTTCTTT,CASSLEGWAGLMNTEAFF,few,TRBJ1-1,TRBV27,NA
TGTGCCAGCAGCCAGGGTACCGGGACAGGGACTAATGAAAAACTGTTTTTT,CASSQGTGTGTNEKLFF,NA,TRBJ1-4,TRBV3-1/TRBV3-2,TRBD1